This TCR beta chain was profiled in a study of T-cell reconstitution after alpha-beta-depleted transplantation in children. Unique molecular identifiers were incorporated into the prepared TCRbeta library. TCRdb analysed the PCR reads with MiXCR anew, one entry per CDR3 protein. The data hold tens of thousands of distinct CDR3 sequences, with around 4.7% observed a single time. CDR1 and CDR2 (germline): MNHEY, SMNVEV (reference sequence). V shed 2 bases and J shed 2 bases, with 16 bases lying between them. The CDR3 has 16 amino acids. There are many counts of this clonotype. This chain joins TRBV27 and TRBJ2-7; D may be TRBD1 (6 bases). Specimen: PBMCs, mostly from graft donor cells, collected 180 days after TCRalphabeta/CD19-depleted stem cell transplant. This clonotype was obtained from a boy less than two years old who had a stem cell transplant for acute myeloid leukemia, so the T cells may come from the graft donor. CDR3 region: CASSLRPAGATYEQYF. As DNA, the CDR3 is TGTGCCAGCAGTTTAAGGCCGGCAGGGGCCACCTACGAGCAGTACTTC.